Following are 14 T cell receptor beta chains from one sample sequenced in a study of shared clonotypes between healthy human individuals. Produced via immunoSEQ multiplex PCR; TCRdb's table is partial and in-frame only. This table holds roughly 2 million clones, roughly 94% found once. The material sequenced was naive CD4+ T cells sorted from blood. Subset in this sample: CD45RA+ positively selected. Receptors originate from a man between 18 and 29 years old in good health.

A remark on this clone: Other DNA sequences within the sample encode an identical CDR3. The CDR3 nucleotides read TGTGCCAGCTCACGGGACCGGAATCAGCCCCAGCATTTT. Its protein is CASSRDRNQPQHF. The V and J genes are TRBV18 and TRBJ1-5; possible D gene TRBD1, 5 bases. The germline V gene encodes CDR1 KGHSH and CDR2 LQKENI. The CDR3 sequence is 13 residues long. V dropped 4 bases and J dropped 4 bases, with 8 bases sitting between them.

The chain combines TRBV6-6 with TRBJ2-5; D is ambiguous. Germline V CDR1 and CDR2: MNHNY, SVGAGI (reference sequence). The CDR3 runs to 12 residues. The V and J ends lost 6 bases and 1 base respectively, with 6 bases between them. The CDR3 nucleotides read TGTGCCAGCAGCAAAATCCAAGAGACCCAGTACTTC. Translating gives CASSKIQETQYF.

The J gene is TRBJ2-3, the V gene TRBV5-1, with D unclear. This CDR3 has 13 amino acids. Germline assignment: CDR1 SGHRS and CDR2 YFSETQ. The germline V and J ends were trimmed by 7 bases and 5 bases, with 14 bases remaining between them. The CDR3 DNA sequence: TGCGCCAGCGGAAACTCGGGCCGAGATACGCAGTATTTT. Its protein product is CASGNSGRDTQYF.

The chain couples TRBV6-5 to TRBJ2-2; TRBD2 aligns across 7 bases. The CDR3 sequence is 16 residues long. The J segment lost 0 bases and the V segment lost 1 base, leaving 2 bases of the junction unmatched. Germline-derived CDR1 and CDR2 are MNHEY and SVGAGI. CDR3 DNA: TGTGCCAGCAGTTACTGGGGGGGGACGAACACCGGGGAGCTGTTTTTT. It translates to CASSYWGGTNTGELFF.

The V and J genes are TRBV5-4 and TRBJ2-1, with 13 bases aligning to TRBD2. J lost 4 bases, V lost 3 bases, and 10 bases had no gene match. Germline V gene lookup returns CDR1 SGHNT and CDR2 YYREEE (reference sequence). This CDR3 region has 18 residues. CDR3 protein: CASSSPKPTSGGYNEQFF. CDR3 DNA sequence: TGTGCCAGCAGCTCGCCCAAACCGACTAGCGGGGGGTACAATGAGCAGTTCTTC.

The chain couples TRBV4-1 to TRBJ2-1; D call uncertain. V shed 2 bases and J shed 2 bases, with 10 bases lying between them. This CDR3 is 15 amino acids long. Per germline, CDR1 MGHRA and CDR2 YSYEKL. CDR3 nucleotide sequence: TGCGCCAGCAGCCAAATCGGGCGGCCCTACAATGAGCAGTTCTTC. Amino acids: CASSQIGRPYNEQFF.

J is TRBJ2-2 and V is TRBV6-1; 8 bases map to TRBD1. V shed 6 bases and J 7 bases; nucleotides not matched to a gene: 7. Germline CDR1 MNHNS, CDR2 SASEGT. This CDR3 has 14 residues. CDR3 coding DNA: TGTGCCAGCAGCAGACAGGGGAAGGGCGGGGAGCTGTTTTTT. Its translation: CASSRQGKGGELFF.

This chain links TRBV11-2 with TRBJ2-5; 11 bases map to TRBD2. V shed 3 bases and J 5 bases; nucleotides not matched to a gene: 2. The CDR3 is 14 residues long. CDR1 and CDR2 from the germline V gene are SGHAT and FQNNGV. CDR3 protein: CASSFSGRGETQYF. CDR3 DNA: TGTGCCAGCAGCTTTAGCGGGAGGGGGGAGACCCAGTACTTC.

The chain couples TRBV19 to TRBJ1-6; maybe TRBD1 (5 bases). Germline CDR1 and CDR2: LNHDA and SQIVND (reference sequence). Trimming removed 4 bases at V and 11 bases at J, with 27 bases between. The CDR3 spans 18 residues. In nucleotides, the CDR3 is TGTGCCAGTAGTACGACCAAAATCGGGACTGGGAGCCTAGCACCCCTCCACTTT. Translation: CASSTTKIGTGSLAPLHF.

The chain links TRBV28 to TRBJ2-7; 10 nucleotides match TRBD1. Germline CDR1 and CDR2: MDHEN and SYDVKM. The CDR3 is 16 residues long. V lost 5 bases and J lost 4; bases outside the gene matches: 11. CDR3: CASSRPGQGTRYEQYF. As DNA, the CDR3 is TGTGCCAGCAGTCGACCGGGACAGGGGACCCGTTACGAGCAGTACTTC.

This chain connects TRBV9 to TRBJ2-2, with D perhaps TRBD2 (6 bases). Looked up from germline, CDR1 is SGDLS and CDR2 is YYNGEE. Trimming stripped 6 bases from V and 1 base from J, with 10 bases between. There are 14 residues in the CDR3. As DNA, the CDR3 is TGTGCCAGCAACACGGGAGAGAACACCGGGGAGCTGTTTTTT. It translates to CASNTGENTGELFF.

V usage is TRBV27 and J usage is TRBJ1-2, with D uncertain. CDR3 length: 13 residues. Germline values: CDR1 MNHEY, CDR2 SMNVEV (reference sequence). V was pared by 5 bases and J by 7 bases, with 14 bases between. The CDR3 DNA is TGTGCCAGCAGTCTTACCAATATCGGTGGCTACACCTTC. It specifies CASSLTNIGGYTF.

The chain couples TRBV5-1 to TRBJ2-7, with 12 bases fitting TRBD1. CDR3 size: 16 residues. J lost 3 bases, V lost 4 bases, and 8 bases had no gene match. The germline V gene has CDR1 SGHRS and CDR2 YFSETQ. The chain's CDR3 is CASSPQGQGAFYEQYF. The CDR3 DNA follows: TGCGCCAGCAGCCCGCAGGGACAGGGGGCTTTCTACGAGCAGTACTTC.

The V call is TRBV6-1, the J call TRBJ2-6; either TRBD1 or TRBD2 may fit D (5 bases each). The CDR3 has 15 residues. V lost 7 bases and J 2 bases, leaving 12 bases between the germline ends. Germline values: CDR1 MNHNS, CDR2 SASEGT. The CDR3 nucleotides read TGTGCCAGCACCCCCGGGGCTACTGGGGCCAACGTCCTGACTTTC. Residues: CASTPGATGANVLTF.